This entry features one T cell receptor beta chain sequence. This clonotype showed up just a few times. There is no known antigen for this receptor. The record has no base qualities; no much larger clone is one base away. TCR alpha and beta CDR3 regions were amplified with the iRepertoire nested amplicon-rescue multiplex PCR (arm-PCR) platform from RNA. For one-step reverse transcription and amplification, 100-400 ng of tissue mRNA or PBMC total RNA was used as input. Following bead purification, Illumina adapters were added through a secondary multiplex PCR, and the libraries were then gel-purified between 200 and 400 bp. Libraries carried internal 6-nucleotide barcodes used for demultiplexing. Sequencing of libraries was performed on an Illumina MiSeq with 2x220 or 2x250 nucleotide paired-end reads. Per the original workflow: Paired reads were merged with FLASH 1.2.11 and aligned to the GRCh37 human genome with BWA-MEM before extracting TRA and TRB reads. V and J assignment used an IMGT-derived reference of cassette sequences and CDR3 motifs that included pseudogenes. Reads were translated in three frames, and productive CDR3s were defined by a C…FGXG motif without stop codons. Unique combinations of V-J cassette pair and CDR3 amino acid sequence were defined as clonotypes. Hamming distance filtering was applied to reads, with thresholds set by the sequence error rate of each sample in mapped regions. The public reads were run again by TCRdb, first through fastp at Q25 and then through MiXCR, and only productive beta chains were kept. Duplicate CDR3 protein sequences are folded into a single record with the most common DNA and genes. The V and J calls and clone size come from TCRdb's table, not from the authors' own analysis. The sample table shows tens of thousands of distinct CDR3 sequences, and around a quarter are seen once. The top ten clones comprise roughly 6.7% of the sample.

The data are from a study of glioma-infiltrating T cells (dated by TCRdb to 2016 to 2018). Some background on the complete study: Glioma tissue, non-neoplastic brain tissue and matched peripheral blood mononuclear cells were used as sources from which TCR alpha- and beta-chain repertoires were sequenced. To measure how far tissue and blood T-cell populations diverged, each tissue-infiltrating repertoire was compared against the peripheral blood repertoire of the same patient. Three low-grade glioma patients, roughly eight primary glioblastoma patients, and three non-glioma patients who contributed non-neoplastic brain tissue made up the paired cohort.

Including the terminal cysteine and phenylalanine, the CDR3 comprises 13 residues. Only CDR3 DNA is held: 39 bases, read in frame from base 1. The germline V gene provides CDR1 SGHRS and CDR2 YFSETQ. Between the V and J ends, shortened by 0 bases and 6 bases respectively, the junction contains 7 bases. What the authors observed across the whole study: Very few CDR3 sequences were found to be shared between tissue and blood, and this scarcity was attributed to high CDR3 diversity and limited sampling. Group comparisons rested on small numbers: three non-neoplastic, three low-grade glioma and fewer than 10 glioblastoma patients. VJ-independent divergence between tissue and blood was below expectation in non-neoplastic patients but above expectation in all gliomas, especially low-grade gliomas.

Sequenced input: glioma tissue, nonneoplastic brain tissue, or PBMCs (not recorded which). This sequence originates from a human donor with low-grade glioma or glioblastoma, undergoing nonglioma brain surgery, or in good health (not recorded which). This sequence uses TRBV5-1 and TRBJ2-1; the best D guess is TRBD2, with 5 bases matching. DNA sequence: TGCGCCAGCAGCTTGGTGGCGGGCAATGAGCAGTTCTTC. This encodes CASSLVAGNEQFF.